This TCR beta chain comes out of a study of blood T cell repertoires in COVID-19. About the research overall: Italy, Spain and the United States were the sources of the convalescent and acute COVID-19 samples.

While infection was still active, Seattle patients were enrolled and then followed longitudinally. This clone was seen a handful of times. CDR3 size: 14 residues. The V gene lost 2 bases and the J gene lost 2 bases, with 9 bases spanning the gap. Germline V lookup: CDR1 SGHTA, CDR2 FQGNSA. In the source study's methods: The assay estimated nucleated cells by amplifying reference gene primers. The data were produced by immunoSEQ multiplex PCR, yet TCRdb's version contains in-frame clones alone and is incomplete. V, J and clone size are those of that table, while D and trimming were read from the DNA. The data hold about 210,000 clones, with roughly 85% observed a single time.

This sequence was found in a woman between 70 and 85 years old with COVID-19, enrolled during active disease. The rearrangement joins TRBV7-2 to TRBJ1-1; D unclear. Sequencing was performed on peripheral blood. CDR3: CASSLSRTNTEAFF. DNA for the CDR3: TGTGCCAGCAGCTTAAGCCGCACTAACACTGAAGCTTTCTTT. The full variable domain, its missing parts supplied by reference TRBV7-2 and TRBJ1-1, is GAGVSQSPSNKVTEKGKDVELRCDPISGHTALYWYRQSLGQGLEFLIYFQGNSAPDKSGLPSDRFSAERTGGSVSTLTIQRTQQEDSAVYLCASSLSRTNTEAFFGQGTRLTVV.